This entry is about one T cell receptor (beta chain). This sample is part of a study of control samples from healthy donors and cancer patients. V lost 6 bases and J 4 bases, leaving 19 bases between the germline ends. From germline, CDR1 is MNHEY and CDR2 SMNVEV (reference sequence). CDR3 size: 15 residues. Sequenced by immunoSEQ multiplex PCR; TCRdb stores in-frame clones only, minus some. The sample totals 150,000 to 200,000 clones. Sample: blood. The TCR comes from a woman aged 30 to 39 in good health. The chain combines TRBV27 with TRBJ2-7, with D perhaps matching TRBD1 (7 bases). CDR3 DNA: TGTGCCAGCAGCCGCGCGGGGACAGCCCTATACGAGCAGTACTTC. Residues: CASSRAGTALYEQYF.